Listed below are T cell receptor beta chains from one sample, sequenced in a study of cytomegalovirus exposure and HLA in healthy donors. The method was immunoSEQ multiplex PCR; TCRdb's version includes in-frame clones alone and lacks a portion of them. The top ten clones hold 0.55% to 0.7% of a sample with a few hundred thousand clones, approximately 84% of them seen once. Specimen: PBMCs. Source of these receptors: a woman in her thirties or forties in good health and CMV-seronegative. Both conserved end residues are part of each CDR3. D genes are given only for firm matches. Size values are once, few and many counts, or a class for expanded clones, and some rows have none.

j_call: TRBJ2-4; d_call: .; clone_size: .; v_call: TRBV5-1; cdr3_nt: TGCGCCAGCAGCCCCGCCGGCTCCACAGGGAACATTCAGTACTTC; cdr3_aa: CASSPAGSTGNIQYF
j_call: TRBJ2-7; d_call: .; clone_size: .; v_call: TRBV5-1; cdr3_nt: TGCGCCAGCAGCTTCATAGGCGGGGACTCCTACGAGCAGTACTTC; cdr3_aa: CASSFIGGDSYEQYF
j_call: TRBJ1-1; d_call: .; clone_size: .; v_call: TRBV27; cdr3_nt: TGTGCCAGCAGCGAGGGGGGGTACACTGAAGCTTTCTTT; cdr3_aa: CASSEGGYTEAFF
j_call: TRBJ2-3; d_call: TRBD1; clone_size: .; v_call: TRBV19; cdr3_nt: TGTGCCAGTAGTACGGGGACAGGGTACCCTTCTAGCACAGATACGCAGTATTTT; cdr3_aa: CASSTGTGYPSSTDTQYF
j_call: TRBJ2-3; d_call: TRBD2; clone_size: few; v_call: TRBV4-3; cdr3_nt: TGCGCCAGCACCCCTTCCGGCGGGGGGGCCACAGATACGCAGTATTTT; cdr3_aa: CASTPSGGGATDTQYF
j_call: TRBJ1-4; d_call: .; clone_size: .; v_call: TRBV7-9; cdr3_nt: TGTGCCAGCAGCCATACAGGGACTAATGAAAAACTGTTTTTT; cdr3_aa: CASSHTGTNEKLFF
j_call: TRBJ2-1; d_call: TRBD2; clone_size: .; v_call: TRBV27; cdr3_nt: TGTGCCAGCAGCCTTCATAGAAGGCGGGGGGACTTCCCGAGCTCCTACAATGAGCAGTTCTTC; cdr3_aa: CASSLHRRRGDFPSSYNEQFF
j_call: TRBJ2-5; d_call: .; clone_size: .; v_call: TRBV5-1; cdr3_nt: TGCGCCAGCAGCTTGTTCGGAACCGGGACTTCACGGGGGGAGACCCAGTACTTC; cdr3_aa: CASSLFGTGTSRGETQYF
j_call: TRBJ2-2; d_call: .; clone_size: .; v_call: TRBV7-6; cdr3_nt: TGTGCCAGCAGCTCGTTTGCCGGGTCGAGGACCGGGGAGCTGTTTTTT; cdr3_aa: CASSSFAGSRTGELFF
j_call: TRBJ1-5; d_call: .; clone_size: many; v_call: TRBV2; cdr3_nt: TGTGCCAGCAGTGTAGGAGGGAATCAGCCCCAGCATTTT; cdr3_aa: CASSVGGNQPQHF
j_call: TRBJ1-2; d_call: TRBD1; clone_size: .; v_call: TRBV19; cdr3_nt: TGTGCCAGTAGCCCACAGGGGGCAACTAACTATGGCTACACCTTC; cdr3_aa: CASSPQGATNYGYTF
j_call: TRBJ1-2; d_call: .; clone_size: .; v_call: TRBV7-9; cdr3_nt: TGTGCCAGCAGCCGCGAAACAGTATATGGCTACACCTTC; cdr3_aa: CASSRETVYGYTF
j_call: TRBJ2-1; d_call: TRBD1; clone_size: .; v_call: TRBV28; cdr3_nt: TGTGCCAGCAGTTTACCGCTCGAGGAGGGACAGGATTACAATGAGCAGTTCTTC; cdr3_aa: CASSLPLEEGQDYNEQFF
j_call: TRBJ2-7; d_call: .; clone_size: .; v_call: TRBV6-5; cdr3_nt: TGTGCCAGCAGTTACTCGATGTCTGGACAGTCCCAGCAGTACTTC; cdr3_aa: CASSYSMSGQSQQYF
j_call: TRBJ2-2; d_call: .; clone_size: .; v_call: TRBV7-9; cdr3_nt: TGTGCCAGCAGTCCTCCCACCGGGGAGCTGTTTTTT; cdr3_aa: CASSPPTGELFF
j_call: TRBJ2-7; d_call: .; clone_size: .; v_call: TRBV2; cdr3_nt: TGTGCCAGCAGGGGAGAGCAGTACGAGCAGTACTTC; cdr3_aa: CASRGEQYEQYF
j_call: TRBJ1-1; d_call: TRBD1; clone_size: .; v_call: TRBV30; cdr3_nt: TGTGCCTGGAGCGGACGGACAGGCTTCACTGAAGCTTTCTTT; cdr3_aa: CAWSGRTGFTEAFF
j_call: TRBJ1-2; d_call: .; clone_size: .; v_call: TRBV19; cdr3_nt: TGTGCCAGTAGTATACGAACAGGTCAAGGCGGCTACACCTTC; cdr3_aa: CASSIRTGQGGYTF
j_call: TRBJ2-2; d_call: .; clone_size: .; v_call: TRBV5-1; cdr3_nt: TGCGCCAGCAGCTTGCGCCTAGCCGGCACCGGGGAGCTGTTTTTT; cdr3_aa: CASSLRLAGTGELFF
j_call: TRBJ2-7; d_call: .; clone_size: .; v_call: TRBV18; cdr3_nt: TGTGCCAGCTCCCCCCCGGGGGGCGCAGGCTACGAGCAGTACTTC; cdr3_aa: CASSPPGGAGYEQYF
j_call: TRBJ2-7; d_call: .; clone_size: .; v_call: TRBV30; cdr3_nt: TGTGCCTGGAATCAGGGTACCTACGAGCAGTACTTC; cdr3_aa: CAWNQGTYEQYF
j_call: TRBJ2-3; d_call: .; clone_size: .; v_call: TRBV18; cdr3_nt: TGTGCCAGCTCACCTTCGGGGGGCTTTGGAGATACGCAGTATTTT; cdr3_aa: CASSPSGGFGDTQYF
j_call: TRBJ1-1; d_call: TRBD1; clone_size: .; v_call: TRBV6-5; cdr3_nt: TGTGCCAGCAGCTCCGGGACAGCCACGGAAGCTTTCTTT; cdr3_aa: CASSSGTATEAFF
j_call: TRBJ2-7; d_call: .; clone_size: .; v_call: TRBV2; cdr3_nt: TGTGCCAGCAGTGGGGACAAGAGCGAGCAGTACTTC; cdr3_aa: CASSGDKSEQYF
j_call: TRBJ2-3; d_call: TRBD2; clone_size: .; v_call: TRBV10-3; cdr3_nt: TGTGCCATCAGTGAGACGGCGGGGGACACAGATACGCAGTATTTT; cdr3_aa: CAISETAGDTDTQYF
j_call: TRBJ1-2; d_call: TRBD1; clone_size: .; v_call: TRBV10-3; cdr3_nt: TGTGCCATCAGTGAGTCAGGGACAGGGTATGGCTACACCTTC; cdr3_aa: CAISESGTGYGYTF
j_call: TRBJ1-1; d_call: .; clone_size: few; v_call: TRBV7-2; cdr3_nt: TGTGCCAGCAGCTTAGGGAGGGTTGGGGCTTTCTTT; cdr3_aa: CASSLGRVGAFF
j_call: TRBJ1-3; d_call: TRBD1; clone_size: few; v_call: TRBV4-3; cdr3_nt: TGCGCCAGCAGCCAGGGGACAGGGGCTGGAAACACCATATATTTT; cdr3_aa: CASSQGTGAGNTIYF
j_call: TRBJ2-7; d_call: .; clone_size: .; v_call: TRBV27; cdr3_nt: TGTGCCAGCATGTCCGGGGGGAGGGGGAACTACGAGCAGTACTTC; cdr3_aa: CASMSGGRGNYEQYF
j_call: TRBJ2-2; d_call: TRBD2; clone_size: .; v_call: TRBV2; cdr3_nt: TGTGCCAGCAGTGTAGGGACTACGAACACCGGGGAGCTGTTTTTT; cdr3_aa: CASSVGTTNTGELFF
j_call: TRBJ2-1; d_call: .; clone_size: .; v_call: TRBV28; cdr3_nt: TGTGCCAGCAGTCTACCAATCCTGAATGAGCAGTTCTTC; cdr3_aa: CASSLPILNEQFF
j_call: TRBJ2-3; d_call: .; clone_size: .; v_call: TRBV29-1; cdr3_nt: TGCAGCGTGCAGACAGGACTCACAGATACGCAGTATTTT; cdr3_aa: CSVQTGLTDTQYF
j_call: TRBJ1-1; d_call: .; clone_size: .; v_call: TRBV14; cdr3_nt: TGTGCCAGCAGCCAACCAGGTGATTACACTGAAGCTTTCTTT; cdr3_aa: CASSQPGDYTEAFF
j_call: TRBJ1-5; d_call: .; clone_size: .; v_call: TRBV6-1; cdr3_nt: TGTGCCAGCAGTGCTCAGGCTAGCAATCAGCCCCAGCATTTT; cdr3_aa: CASSAQASNQPQHF
j_call: TRBJ1-1; d_call: .; clone_size: .; v_call: TRBV25-1; cdr3_nt: TGTGCCAGCAGTAAAGCAGGGAACACTGAAGCTTTCTTT; cdr3_aa: CASSKAGNTEAFF
j_call: TRBJ2-5; d_call: .; clone_size: once; v_call: TRBV11-3; cdr3_nt: TGTGCCAGCAGCTTAGGCGCGGGGACGACCCAGTACTTC; cdr3_aa: CASSLGAGTTQYF
j_call: TRBJ1-5; d_call: TRBD1; clone_size: .; v_call: TRBV5-6; cdr3_nt: TGTGCCAGCAGCTTGGGGGGGACAGGCAATCAGCCCCAGCATTTT; cdr3_aa: CASSLGGTGNQPQHF
j_call: TRBJ2-2; d_call: .; clone_size: few; v_call: TRBV5-5; cdr3_nt: TGTGCCAGCAGCCTTCGACAGACTCACACCGGGGAGCTGTTTTTT; cdr3_aa: CASSLRQTHTGELFF
j_call: TRBJ2-7; d_call: TRBD2; clone_size: .; v_call: TRBV6-5; cdr3_nt: TGTGCCAGCAGACAACCGGGACTAGCGGAGCAGTACTTC; cdr3_aa: CASRQPGLAEQYF
j_call: TRBJ2-5; d_call: .; clone_size: .; v_call: TRBV7-2; cdr3_nt: TGTGCCAGCAGCTCACGAGAGGAGGGCGAGACCCAGTACTTC; cdr3_aa: CASSSREEGETQYF
j_call: TRBJ2-5; d_call: .; clone_size: .; v_call: TRBV9; cdr3_nt: TGTGCCAGCAGCGTAGGAGGTACGTCTGAAGAGACCCAGTACTTC; cdr3_aa: CASSVGGTSEETQYF
j_call: TRBJ2-1; d_call: TRBD1; clone_size: .; v_call: TRBV10-3; cdr3_nt: TGTGCCCATAGGGGACAGTCCAATGAGCAGTTCTTC; cdr3_aa: CAHRGQSNEQFF
j_call: TRBJ1-6; d_call: .; clone_size: .; v_call: TRBV9; cdr3_nt: TGTGCCAGCAGCGCCCGCCCCGGGACACTTAATTCACCCCTCCACTTT; cdr3_aa: CASSARPGTLNSPLHF
j_call: TRBJ2-2; d_call: .; clone_size: .; v_call: TRBV5-1; cdr3_nt: TGCGCCAGCAGCCGGGACGAGGGACTCACCGGGGAGCTGTTTTTT; cdr3_aa: CASSRDEGLTGELFF
j_call: TRBJ2-1; d_call: TRBD1; clone_size: .; v_call: TRBV7-3; cdr3_nt: TGTGCCAGCAGCCGACAGGGCCCCAACAATGAGCAGTTCTTC; cdr3_aa: CASSRQGPNNEQFF
j_call: TRBJ1-5; d_call: .; clone_size: .; v_call: TRBV7-9; cdr3_nt: TGTGCCAGCAGCGCCACGGGGGTCCATGATCAGCCCCAGCATTTT; cdr3_aa: CASSATGVHDQPQHF
j_call: TRBJ2-1; d_call: TRBD2; clone_size: .; v_call: TRBV4-2; cdr3_nt: TGTGCCAGCAGCCAAGATCGACTAGCGGGTGGTGAGCAGTTCTTC; cdr3_aa: CASSQDRLAGGEQFF